These 30 T cell receptor beta chains originate from one sample sequenced in a study of T-cell memory formation after mild COVID-19. Via MiXCR, TCRdb re-called the 5' RACE reads, giving one row per CDR3 protein. Among fewer than 700,000 distinct CDR3 sequences listed, about a sixth were seen once. Sequencing input: PBMCs or a T cell subset sorted from them (not recorded which). The origin of the receptors is an adult woman who had mild COVID-19 (a few samples of this study predate the infection). Cell type and time point are not known.

This clonotype was counted only a few times. The chain employs TRBV7-6 and TRBJ2-7, with 10 bases matching TRBD1. With V trimmed by 4 bases and J by 7 bases, 16 bases remained unmatched. The CDR3 is 17 amino acids. CDR1 SGHVS and CDR2 FNYEAQ come from the germline V gene. CDR3 loop: CASSSPLPGQGTGEQYF. The CDR3 region has the DNA TGTGCCAGCAGCTCCCCCTTACCGGGACAGGGGACCGGTGAGCAGTACTTC.

The chain combines TRBV18 with TRBJ2-6, with TRBD1 matching over 8 bases. CDR1 and CDR2 from the germline V gene are KGHSH and LQKENI. The CDR3 spans 16 residues. The J segment lost 2 bases and the V segment lost 5 bases, leaving 5 bases of the junction unmatched. The CDR3 DNA reads as TGTGCCAGCTCAACACAGGGGGTAGCTGGGGCCAACGTCCTGACTTTC. Amino acids: CASSTQGVAGANVLTF.

This clonotype was observed a handful of times. This chain connects TRBV7-6 to TRBJ2-2; D gene uncertain. Germline V gives CDR1 SGHVS, CDR2 FNYEAQ. The CDR3 has 16 amino acids. Trimming left V 1 base short and J 2 bases short, with 11 bases between. CDR3 nucleotides: TGTGCCAGCAGCTTAGGGTCCTGGGCAAACACCGGGGAGCTGTTTTTT. Amino acid sequence: CASSLGSWANTGELFF.

There are a few counts of this clonotype. The V gene is TRBV24-1, the J gene TRBJ1-2; 8 positions agree with TRBD1. V dropped 4 bases and J dropped 3; count of bases not matched to a gene: 3. The CDR3 has 14 amino acids. Germline assignment: CDR1 KGHDR and CDR2 SFDVKD. CDR3: CATSDRTGHYGYTF. The CDR3 DNA reads TGTGCCACCAGTGACCGGACAGGGCACTATGGCTACACCTTC.

The genes are TRBV20-1 and TRBJ2-1, with D possibly matching TRBD2 (6 bases). Germline V gene lookup returns CDR1 DFQATT and CDR2 SNEGSKA (reference sequence). This CDR3 has 15 residues. V was trimmed by 1 base and J by 9 bases, leaving 19 bases between them. This CDR3 reads CSARVAGKTTGEQFF. As DNA, the CDR3 is TGCAGTGCTAGAGTTGCGGGGAAAACTACTGGTGAGCAGTTCTTC.

The J gene is TRBJ1-6, the V gene TRBV3-1; D might be TRBD1 (5 bases). V was trimmed by 6 bases and J by 6 bases, leaving 12 bases between them. CDR1 is LGHDT and CDR2 is YNNKEL in the germline V gene (reference sequence). There are 14 residues in the CDR3. The CDR3, as DNA: TGTGCCAGCAGGACGGGACTGGTTAATTCACCCCTCCACTTT. It codes for CASRTGLVNSPLHF.

Here the CDR3 reads CAVTGTKDTQYF. As DNA, the CDR3 is TGTGCGGTGACTGGGACAAAAGATACGCAGTATTTT. The genes are TRBV2 and TRBJ2-3; possible D gene TRBD1, 6 bases. The CDR3 length is 12 residues. From germline, CDR1 is SNHLY and CDR2 FYNNEI.

The chain links TRBV5-1 to TRBJ2-7, with D tentatively TRBD1 or TRBD2 (5 bases each). This CDR3 comprises 14 residues. The V gene lost 3 bases and the J gene lost 5 bases, with 15 bases spanning the gap. CDR1 is SGHRS and CDR2 is YFSETQ in the germline V gene. CDR3 nucleotide sequence: TGCGCCAGCAGCTCCTGGGACCCTGGGGACGAGCAGTACTTC. This gives the protein CASSSWDPGDEQYF. Filled out from reference TRBV5-1 and TRBJ2-7, the complete variable domain reads KAGVTQTPRYLIKTRGQQVTLSCSPISGHRSVSWYQQTPGQGLQFLFEYFSETQRNKGNFPGRFSGRQFSNSRSEMNVSTLELGDSALYLCASSSWDPGDEQYFGPGTRLTVT.

This clonotype was found a few times. The chain couples TRBV7-6 to TRBJ2-7, with 9 bases aligning to TRBD1. Looked up from germline, CDR1 is SGHVS and CDR2 is FNYEAQ. This CDR3 region has 15 residues. The V segment lost 4 bases and the J segment 5 bases; nucleotides outside the gene matches: 9. CDR3: CASSWGQGERDEQYF. CDR3 in DNA: TGTGCCAGCAGCTGGGGACAGGGTGAAAGGGACGAGCAGTACTTC.

This clonotype was detected a few times. The rearrangement joins TRBV6-5 to TRBJ2-5; TRBD1 matches 9 bases. The CDR3 is 12 residues long. Germline V gene lookup returns CDR1 MNHEY and CDR2 SVGAGI. V lost 6 bases and J lost 6; bases outside the gene matches: 2. CDR3 DNA sequence: TGTGCCAGCAGAACAGGGGGCCAGACCCAGTACTTC. This sequence encodes CASRTGGQTQYF.

There are a few counts of this clonotype. The rearrangement uses TRBV4-1 and TRBJ1-5, with D uncertain. Trimming removed 1 base from V and 5 bases from J, with 9 bases in between. The CDR3 extends over 14 amino acids. Germline loops: CDR1 MGHRA, CDR2 YSYEKL. The CDR3 region is CASSQGRVHQPQHF. Here the CDR3 DNA reads TGCGCCAGCAGCCAAGGAAGGGTGCATCAGCCCCAGCATTTT.

The V gene is TRBV11-2, the J gene TRBJ2-3; D possibly corresponds to TRBD1 (7 bases). The CDR3 loop spans 18 amino acids. Germline CDR1 is SGHAT and CDR2 is FQNNGV. V dropped 3 bases and J dropped 6 bases, with 25 bases sitting between them. The DNA for the CDR3 is TGTGCCAGCAGCTTCGGGCAGGGGGTTAGCGGAGAAGAGGATACGCAGTATTTT. Protein sequence: CASSFGQGVSGEEDTQYF.

This clonotype has more than one count but fewer than ten. The chain employs TRBV7-9 and TRBJ2-1, with D perhaps matching TRBD2 (6 bases). CDR1 and CDR2 (germline): SEHNR, FQNEAQ (reference sequence). V lost 5 bases and J 6 bases, leaving 20 bases between the germline ends. The CDR3 runs to 16 residues. The DNA for the CDR3 is TGTGCCAGCAGCGCCGGGACTCGGGGCCGGAGCAATGAGCAGTTCTTC. Residues: CASSAGTRGRSNEQFF.

This chain links TRBV11-2 with TRBJ2-7; a possible D gene is TRBD1 (6 bases). The CDR3 extends over 14 amino acids. Trimming removed 6 bases from V and 1 base from J, with 13 bases in between. The germline V gene has CDR1 SGHAT and CDR2 FQNNGV. The CDR3 region has the DNA TGTGCCAGCAGAGACTTTACAGGGTCCTACGAGCAGTACTTC. It encodes CASRDFTGSYEQYF.

The rearrangement uses TRBV12-3 or TRBV12-4 and TRBJ2-1; 10 nucleotides align to TRBD2. CDR3 length: 14 amino acids. V lost 5 bases and J lost 6; bases outside the gene matches: 4. CDR3 region: CASSTGLATNEQFF. The DNA of the CDR3 is TGTGCCAGCAGTACGGGACTAGCGACCAATGAGCAGTTCTTC.

This clonotype appeared a few times. The chain has TRBV14 and TRBJ2-1, with TRBD2 matching 10 bases. V trimming: 5 bases; J trimming: 7 bases; junction bases outside the gene matches: 8. Germline CDR1 reads SGHDN; CDR2 reads FVKESK. The CDR3 is made up of 15 amino acids. CDR3 sequence reads: CASSDLAGVLNEQFF. Written as DNA, the CDR3 is TGTGCCAGCAGCGACCTAGCGGGAGTGTTGAATGAGCAGTTCTTC.

This clonotype has just a few counts. The chain links TRBV24-1 to TRBJ2-1, with TRBD1 identical over 9 bases. CDR1 and CDR2 (germline): KGHDR, SFDVKD. Trimming took 6 bases from V and 7 from J; bases not matched to a gene: 9. The CDR3 length is 15 residues. The CDR3 sequence is CATSPGQGSRNEQFF. CDR3 DNA: TGTGCCACCAGTCCGGGACAGGGTTCAAGGAATGAGCAGTTCTTC.

Only a few counts were recorded for this clonotype. This chain uses TRBV11-2 with TRBJ2-2; D might be TRBD2 (5 bases). CDR1 and CDR2 from the germline V gene are SGHAT and FQNNGV. The CDR3 has 14 residues. Trimming left V 5 bases short and J 4 bases short, with 11 bases between. In nucleotides, the CDR3 is TGTGCCAGCAGCGCATTAGGGAGCACCGGGGAGCTGTTTTTT. This gives the protein CASSALGSTGELFF.

This clonotype was found many times. The CDR3 reads CASSLSLAKGVYEQYF. CDR3 sequence (DNA): TGCGCCAGCAGCTTGTCCCTAGCGAAGGGGGTCTACGAGCAGTACTTC. The rearrangement uses TRBV5-1 and TRBJ2-7, with D perhaps given as TRBD1 or TRBD2 (6 bases each). This CDR3 has 16 amino acids. The V end was cut by 1 base, the J end by 3 bases, with 17 bases between. Germline V gene data show CDR1 as SGHRS and CDR2 as YFSETQ.

The sample holds many counts of this clonotype. The chain recombines TRBV7-2 with TRBJ2-2, with D uncertain. V dropped 1 base and J dropped 2 bases, with 8 bases sitting between them. From germline, CDR1 is SGHTA and CDR2 FQGNSA. This CDR3 has 15 residues. The CDR3 coding sequence is TGTGCCAGCAGCTTAGAGGCCAGCAACACCGGGGAGCTGTTTTTT. It codes for CASSLEASNTGELFF.

This clonotype was recorded a few times. CDR3 region: CASSLGASGRDNEQFF. The CDR3 DNA follows: TGTGCCAGCAGCTTGGGTGCTAGCGGGAGAGACAATGAGCAGTTCTTC. This sequence joins TRBV11-3 and TRBJ2-1; 10 nucleotides line up with TRBD2. Germline V gene lookup returns CDR1 SGHNT and CDR2 YENEEA. This CDR3 is built from 16 residues. The trim removed 3 bases at V and 5 bases at J, leaving 7 bases unmatched.

This clonotype was found a few times. This chain connects TRBV5-1 to TRBJ2-1; tentative D call: TRBD2 (6 bases). The germline V gene has CDR1 SGHRS and CDR2 YFSETQ. The CDR3 spans 15 residues. Trimming shortened V by 6 bases and J by 7 bases, and 20 bases separated the two germline ends. For the CDR3, the DNA is TGCGCCAGCACTGAGGTGGTAGCGGTTGGGAATGAGCAGTTCTTC. Amino acids: CASTEVVAVGNEQFF.

This clonotype occurred a few times. The chain is built from TRBV18 and TRBJ1-5; 7 bases are a match to TRBD1. V lost 4 bases and J lost 1; bases outside the gene matches: 10. Germline-derived CDR1 and CDR2 are KGHSH and LQKENI. This CDR3 comprises 17 residues. CDR3 in amino acids: CASSQIQKGASNQPQHF. The CDR3 DNA reads as TGTGCCAGCTCACAGATCCAAAAGGGGGCGAGCAATCAGCCCCAGCATTTT.

This clonotype was observed a single time. The CDR3 here is CASSSAPGTGQYF. The CDR3 nucleotides read TGTGCCAGCAGCTCGGCTCCCGGGACAGGCCAGTACTTC. The rearrangement links TRBV5-4 to TRBJ2-4; the match to TRBD1 covers 8 bases. The CDR3 consists of 13 residues. After removal of 3 bases from V and 13 bases from J, the junction contained 9 bases not matched to a gene. Germline V gene sequence: CDR1 SGHNT, CDR2 YYREEE (reference sequence).

This chain connects TRBV5-1 to TRBJ2-1; D possibly uses TRBD1 or TRBD2 (5 bases each). The ends were cut back, 0 bases at V and 1 base at J, with 8 bases in the middle. Germline V CDR1 and CDR2: SGHRS, YFSETQ. This CDR3 is 15 amino acids long. This CDR3 is CASSLVEGSYNEQFF. The CDR3 nucleotides are TGCGCCAGCAGCTTGGTAGAGGGGTCCTACAATGAGCAGTTCTTC.

V is TRBV4-1 and J is TRBJ1-1; 7 nucleotides align to TRBD1. CDR3 length equals 15 residues. The ends lost 4 bases at V and 5 bases at J; junction bases unmatched: 10. From germline, CDR1 is MGHRA and CDR2 YSYEKL. CDR3 residues: CASSPQGGPRTEAFF. The CDR3 region has the DNA TGCGCCAGCAGCCCTCAGGGGGGGCCGAGGACTGAAGCTTTCTTT.

The V call is TRBV7-8, the J call TRBJ2-3, with 12 bases matching TRBD2. In germline, CDR1 is SGHVS, CDR2 FQNEAQ. The CDR3 totals 21 residues. The V segment lost 4 bases and the J segment 1 base; nucleotides outside the gene matches: 18. The DNA of the CDR3 is TGTGCCAGCAGCTACCAGGTGGATCCCGTGAGACTAGCGGGGGGCACAGATACGCAGTATTTT. It encodes CASSYQVDPVRLAGGTDTQYF. The complete variable domain, with remaining parts taken from reference TRBV7-8 and TRBJ2-3, reads GAGVSQSPRYKVAKRGQDVALRCDPISGHVSLFWYQQALGQGPEFLTYFQNEAQLDKSGLPSDRFFAERPEGSVSTLKIQRTQQEDSAVYLCASSYQVDPVRLAGGTDTQYFGPGTRLTVL.

This clonotype was found a few times. This rearrangement joins TRBV7-2 to TRBJ1-2; D unclear. From germline, CDR1 is SGHTA and CDR2 FQGNSA. Trimming took 0 bases from V and 1 from J, leaving 9 bases between them. The CDR3 consists of 15 residues. The CDR3 reads CASSLAIQSNYGYTF. The CDR3 DNA is TGTGCCAGCAGCTTAGCCATACAGAGTAACTATGGCTACACCTTC.

This clonotype was detected a few times. V usage is TRBV5-1 and J usage is TRBJ1-2; no reliable D call. Trimming shortened V by 2 bases and J by 0 bases, and 8 bases separated the two germline ends. This CDR3 spans 14 amino acids. Germline values: CDR1 SGHRS, CDR2 YFSETQ. CDR3 sequence: CASSFGEPNYGYTF. The CDR3 DNA is TGCGCCAGCAGCTTTGGGGAACCTAACTATGGCTACACCTTC.

The gene calls are TRBV27 and TRBJ2-5; a possible D gene is TRBD2 (5 bases). The CDR3 totals 12 residues. The ends were cut back, 5 bases at V and 3 bases at J, with 7 bases in the middle. Looked up from germline, CDR1 is MNHEY and CDR2 is SMNVEV (reference sequence). CDR3 loop: CASSAREETQYF. The CDR3 nucleotides are TGTGCCAGCAGTGCGAGGGAAGAGACCCAGTACTTC.